This TCR beta chain came from a study of T cell responses to AZD1222 COVID-19 vaccine. To note about this clone: As yet, its antigen is unknown.

Study results and limitations: Seropositivity was recorded at baseline in only six AZD1222 recipients. In a largely white British group with more females than males, clonal diversity was possibly underestimated.

Measured with immunoSEQ multiplex PCR; TCRdb has only the in-frame clones, and not every one. The data show over 150,000 clones, with roughly nine tenths seen just once and approximately 5.1% held by the top ten. Germline V lookup: CDR1 SGHAT, CDR2 FQNNGV. The CDR3 spans 14 residues. V was shortened by 1 base and J by 1 base, with 7 bases between the two germline ends. The V gene is TRBV11-2, the J gene TRBJ1-1; the D is unclear. Sequenced material: peripheral blood, taken on day 0 of MenACWY control vaccination. The origin of this receptor is an adult in good health. CDR3 in DNA: TGTGCCAGCAGCTTAGGACGGCGGAACACTGAAGCTTTCTTT. This sequence encodes CASSLGRRNTEAFF.